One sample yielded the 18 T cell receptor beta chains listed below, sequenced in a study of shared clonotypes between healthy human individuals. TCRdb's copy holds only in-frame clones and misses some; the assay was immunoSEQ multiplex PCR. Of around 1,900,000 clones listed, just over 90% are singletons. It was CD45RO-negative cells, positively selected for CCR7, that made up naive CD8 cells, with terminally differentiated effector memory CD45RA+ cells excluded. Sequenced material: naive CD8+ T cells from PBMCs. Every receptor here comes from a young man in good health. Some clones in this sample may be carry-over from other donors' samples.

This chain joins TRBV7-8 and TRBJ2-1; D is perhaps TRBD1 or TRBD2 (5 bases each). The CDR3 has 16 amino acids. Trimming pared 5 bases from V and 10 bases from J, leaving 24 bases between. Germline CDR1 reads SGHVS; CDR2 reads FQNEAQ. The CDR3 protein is CASSPPRDRAHGEQFF. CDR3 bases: TGTGCCAGCAGCCCCCCCCGGGACCGCGCGCATGGGGAGCAGTTCTTC.

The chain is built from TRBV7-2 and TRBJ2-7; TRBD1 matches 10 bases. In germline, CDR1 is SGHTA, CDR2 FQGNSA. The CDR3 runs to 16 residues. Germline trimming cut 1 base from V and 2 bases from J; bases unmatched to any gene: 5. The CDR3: CASSLGFGQGAYEQYF. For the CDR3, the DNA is TGTGCCAGCAGCTTAGGATTCGGACAGGGGGCCTACGAGCAGTACTTC.

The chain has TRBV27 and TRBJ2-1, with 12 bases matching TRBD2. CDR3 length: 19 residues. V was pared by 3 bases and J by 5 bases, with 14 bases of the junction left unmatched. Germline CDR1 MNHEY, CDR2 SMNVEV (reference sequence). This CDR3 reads CASSFGLAGWGAADNEQFF. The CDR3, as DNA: TGTGCCAGCAGTTTCGGACTAGCGGGATGGGGCGCTGCTGACAATGAGCAGTTCTTC.

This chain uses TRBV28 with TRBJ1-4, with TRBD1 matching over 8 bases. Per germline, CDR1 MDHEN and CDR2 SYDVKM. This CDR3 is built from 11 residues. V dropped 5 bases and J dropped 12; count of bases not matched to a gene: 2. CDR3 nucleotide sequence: TGTGCCAGCAGTGAGACAGGGGAACTGTTTTTT. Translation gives CASSETGELFF.

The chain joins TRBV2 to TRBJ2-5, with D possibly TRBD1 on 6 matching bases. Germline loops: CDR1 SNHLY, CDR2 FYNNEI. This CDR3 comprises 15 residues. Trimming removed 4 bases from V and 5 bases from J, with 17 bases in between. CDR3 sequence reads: CASSATGSAGETQYF. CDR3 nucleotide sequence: TGTGCCAGCAGTGCCACAGGGTCTGCCGGTGAGACCCAGTACTTC.

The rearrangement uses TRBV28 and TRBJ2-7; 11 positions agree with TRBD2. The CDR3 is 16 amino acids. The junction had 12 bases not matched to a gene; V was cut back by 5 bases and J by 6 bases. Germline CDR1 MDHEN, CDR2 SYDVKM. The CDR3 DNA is TGTGCCAGCAGTGTCATAGCGGGAGGGCCAACTCGCGAGCAGTACTTC. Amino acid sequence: CASSVIAGGPTREQYF.

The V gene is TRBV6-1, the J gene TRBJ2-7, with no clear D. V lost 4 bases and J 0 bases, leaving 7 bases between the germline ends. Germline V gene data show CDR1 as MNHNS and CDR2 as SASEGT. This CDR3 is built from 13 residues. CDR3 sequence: CASSATFSYEQYF. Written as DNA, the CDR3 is TGTGCCAGCAGTGCTACTTTCTCCTACGAGCAGTACTTC.

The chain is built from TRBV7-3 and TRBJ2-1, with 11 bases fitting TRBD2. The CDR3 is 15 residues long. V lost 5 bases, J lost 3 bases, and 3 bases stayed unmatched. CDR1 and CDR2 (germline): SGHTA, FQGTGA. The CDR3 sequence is CASSPTSGNYNEQFF. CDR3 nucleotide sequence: TGTGCCAGCAGCCCGACTAGCGGGAACTACAATGAGCAGTTCTTC. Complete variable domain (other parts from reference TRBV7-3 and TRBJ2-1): GAGVSQTPSNKVTEKGKYVELRCDPISGHTALYWYRQSLGQGPEFLIYFQGTGAADDSGLPNDRFFAVRPEGSVSTLKIQRTERGDSAVYLCASSPTSGNYNEQFFGPGTRLTVL.

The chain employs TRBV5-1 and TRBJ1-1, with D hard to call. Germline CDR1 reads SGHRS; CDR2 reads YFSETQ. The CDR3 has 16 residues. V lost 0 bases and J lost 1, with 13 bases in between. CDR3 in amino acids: CASSLVGSPGNTEAFF. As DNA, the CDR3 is TGCGCCAGCAGCTTGGTGGGCTCGCCAGGGAACACTGAAGCTTTCTTT.

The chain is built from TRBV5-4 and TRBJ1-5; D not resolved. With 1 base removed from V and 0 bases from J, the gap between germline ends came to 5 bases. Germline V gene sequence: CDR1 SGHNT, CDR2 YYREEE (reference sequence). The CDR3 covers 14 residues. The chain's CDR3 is CASSLWGSNQPQHF. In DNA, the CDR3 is TGTGCCAGCAGCTTGTGGGGTAGCAATCAGCCCCAGCATTTT.

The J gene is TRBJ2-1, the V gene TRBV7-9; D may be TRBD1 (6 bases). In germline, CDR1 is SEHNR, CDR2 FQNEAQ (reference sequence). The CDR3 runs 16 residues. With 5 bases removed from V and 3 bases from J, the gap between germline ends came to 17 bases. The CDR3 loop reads CASSPPGTTYYNEQFF. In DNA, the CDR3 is TGTGCCAGCAGCCCCCCCGGGACAACCTACTACAATGAGCAGTTCTTC. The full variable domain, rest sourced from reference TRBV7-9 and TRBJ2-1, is DTGVSQNPRHKITKRGQNVTFRCDPISEHNRLYWYRQTLGQGPEFLTYFQNEAQLEKSRLLSDRFSAERPKGSFSTLEIQRTEQGDSAMYLCASSPPGTTYYNEQFFGPGTRLTVL.

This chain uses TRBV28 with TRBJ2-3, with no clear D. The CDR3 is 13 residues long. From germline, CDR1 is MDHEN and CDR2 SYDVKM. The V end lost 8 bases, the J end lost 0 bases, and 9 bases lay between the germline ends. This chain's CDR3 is CASRRPSTDTQYF. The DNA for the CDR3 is TGTGCCAGCCGTCGGCCGAGCACAGATACGCAGTATTTT.

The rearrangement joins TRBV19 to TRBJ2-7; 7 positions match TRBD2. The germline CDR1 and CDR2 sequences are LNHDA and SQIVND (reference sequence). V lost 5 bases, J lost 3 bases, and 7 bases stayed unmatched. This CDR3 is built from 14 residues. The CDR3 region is CASSFRAGNYEQYF. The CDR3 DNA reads TGTGCCAGTAGTTTCCGAGCGGGGAACTACGAGCAGTACTTC. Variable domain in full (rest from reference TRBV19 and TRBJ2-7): DGGITQSPKYLFRKEGQNVTLSCEQNLNHDAMYWYRQDPGQGLRLIYYSQIVNDFQKGDIAEGYSVSREKKESFPLTVTSAQKNPTAFYLCASSFRAGNYEQYFGPGTRLTVT.

The CDR3 nucleotides are TGCAGCGTCCTCTGGACCTACGAGCAGTACTTC. This codes for CSVLWTYEQYF. The chain combines TRBV29-1 with TRBJ2-7; D not certain. CDR1 is SQVTM, CDR2 ANQGSEA, per germline. The length of the CDR3 is 11 residues. Trimming stripped 6 bases from V and 2 bases from J, with 8 bases between.

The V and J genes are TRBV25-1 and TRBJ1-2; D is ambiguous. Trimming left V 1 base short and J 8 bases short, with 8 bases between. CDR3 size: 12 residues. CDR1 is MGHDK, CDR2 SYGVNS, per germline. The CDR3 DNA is TGTGCCAGCAGTGAATCTAACGTGGGCTACACCTTC. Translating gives CASSESNVGYTF.

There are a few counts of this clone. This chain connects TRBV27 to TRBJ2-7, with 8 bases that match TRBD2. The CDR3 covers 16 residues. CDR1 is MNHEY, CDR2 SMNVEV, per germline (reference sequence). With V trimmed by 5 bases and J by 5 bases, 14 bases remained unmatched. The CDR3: CASSPQPPGGADEQYF. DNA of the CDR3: TGTGCCAGCAGTCCACAACCGCCGGGAGGGGCAGACGAGCAGTACTTC.

This chain's CDR3 is CASSGWTGGNEQFF. The CDR3 coding sequence is TGTGCCAGCAGTGGATGGACAGGAGGGAATGAGCAGTTCTTC. V is TRBV6-1 and J is TRBJ2-1, with a possible D match to TRBD1 (7 bases). This CDR3 contains 14 residues. The germline V gene encodes CDR1 MNHNS and CDR2 SASEGT. The germline V and J ends were trimmed by 4 bases and 7 bases, with 14 bases remaining between them.

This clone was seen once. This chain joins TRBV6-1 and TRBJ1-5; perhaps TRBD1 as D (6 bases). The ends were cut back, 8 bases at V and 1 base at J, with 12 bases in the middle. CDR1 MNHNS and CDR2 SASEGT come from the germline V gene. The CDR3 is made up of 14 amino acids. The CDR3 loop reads CASGRTASNQPQHF. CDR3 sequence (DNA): TGTGCCAGCGGAAGGACAGCCAGCAATCAGCCCCAGCATTTT.